Detailed here is one TCR beta chain. Germline loops: CDR1 MNHEY, CDR2 SMNVEV (reference sequence). The CDR3 length is 16 residues. The ends lost 5 bases at V and 4 bases at J; junction bases unmatched: 9. This entry is derived from a study of blood T cell repertoires in COVID-19. Study-level information: Samples of COVID-19 (acute and convalescent) were obtained from the United States, Italy and Spain. Sources were T cells, B-cell-depleted T cells, or PBMCs; the material itself was cDNA or gDNA.

Authors' processing steps: It was from reference gene primer amplification that nucleated cell counts were estimated. TCRdb's copy holds only in-frame clones and misses some; the assay was immunoSEQ multiplex PCR. V and J calls and clone size are given by that table; D and trimming were obtained from the DNA. The sample includes roughly 80,000 clones, 82% of them seen just once. Sequenced input: peripheral blood. This TCR came from a human donor in a cohort sampled during active COVID-19. The chain employs TRBV27 and TRBJ2-5, with 11 bases that match TRBD1. The CDR3 coding sequence is TGTGCCAGCAGTGGAAGGACAGGGGGCTCTGTAGAGACCCAGTACTTC. Protein: CASSGRTGGSVETQYF.